Shown below are 11 T cell receptor beta chains from a single sample sequenced in a study of beta chain features in type 1 diabetes. Their specific antigens are unknown. The authors reverse transcribed all of the isolated RNA, so sequencing captured expressed TCRB transcripts. Only in-frame clones appear in the TCRdb table, and some are missing; sequencing was by immunoSEQ multiplex PCR. The sample shows some 350,000 clones, about 13% of them seen only once. General study points: Type 1 diabetes patients had TCRB CDR3s that were shorter (moderately but significantly so) in all four CD4+ subsets.

The sequenced sample consisted of naive CD4+ T cells from blood. These receptors originate from a woman aged 18-29 years with type 1 diabetes.

This sequence joins TRBV18 and TRBJ1-1; no definite D call. The CDR3 has 13 amino acids. V was shortened by 3 bases and J by 3 bases, with 8 bases between the two germline ends. Germline CDR1 KGHSH, CDR2 LQKENI. This CDR3 is CASSPQADTEAFF. The CDR3 bases are TGTGCCAGCTCACCGCAAGCCGACACTGAAGCTTTCTTT.

The rearrangement uses TRBV29-1 and TRBJ1-1; D unresolved. Germline CDR1 SQVTM, CDR2 ANQGSEA. The CDR3 is 14 residues long. V lost 7 bases and J 1 base, leaving 16 bases between the germline ends. The CDR3: CSAVRSTGNTEAFF. CDR3 bases: TGCAGCGCTGTACGCTCGACGGGGAACACTGAAGCTTTCTTT.

The chain links TRBV7-9 to TRBJ1-5; D may be TRBD1 (6 bases). Looked up from germline, CDR1 is SEHNR and CDR2 is FQNEAQ (reference sequence). Trimming removed 1 base at V and 0 bases at J, with 13 bases between. CDR3 size: 17 residues. DNA for the CDR3: TGTGCCAGCAGCTTAGGAGAGGACAGCCATAGCAATCAGCCCCAGCATTTT. This sequence encodes CASSLGEDSHSNQPQHF.

This clone was found a few times. The chain recombines TRBV30 with TRBJ1-4; D not certain. The germline V gene has CDR1 GTSNPN and CDR2 SVGIG (reference sequence). The CDR3 is made up of 13 amino acids. Trimming pared 2 bases from V and 6 bases from J, leaving 10 bases between. The DNA for the CDR3 is TGTGCCTGGAGTTTGCGTCTCGATGAAAAACTGTTTTTT. Translating it yields CAWSLRLDEKLFF.

In this sample, this clone turned up a few times. The chain recombines TRBV10-3 with TRBJ1-5, with 10 nucleotides matching TRBD1. Germline lookup yields CDR1 ENHRY and CDR2 SYGVKD. The length of the CDR3 is 14 residues. V lost 10 bases and J lost 1; bases outside the gene matches: 4. Here the CDR3 DNA reads TGTGCCACGCGACAGGGGGCGAGCAATCAGCCCCAGCATTTT. As protein: CATRQGASNQPQHF.

V usage is TRBV4-2 and J usage is TRBJ1-4, with D perhaps matching TRBD1 (6 bases). The CDR3 runs to 15 residues. The germline V and J ends were trimmed by 2 bases and 3 bases, with 10 bases remaining between them. Germline V gene sequence: CDR1 LGHNA, CDR2 YNFKEQ. The CDR3 here is CASSQPEGANEKLFF. CDR3 nucleotides: TGTGCCAGCAGCCAACCTGAGGGGGCTAATGAAAAACTGTTTTTT.

This clone was detected only a few times. The V gene is TRBV23-1, the J gene TRBJ2-3, with 13 bases that match TRBD2. TRBV23-1 is an ORF, and what it does is uncertain. J lost 6 bases, V lost 1 base, and 16 bases had no gene match. The CDR3 has 20 residues. The CDR3 nucleotides are TGCGCCAGCAGTCAATTGGGTTGGTGGTTGACTAGCGGGAGGAGGGATACGCAGTATTTT. Translation gives CASSQLGWWLTSGRRDTQYF.

The sample holds a few counts of this clone. The chain is built from TRBV6-1 and TRBJ2-3; 10 nucleotides match TRBD2. The germline V gene encodes CDR1 MNHNS and CDR2 SASEGT. Germline trimming cut 1 base from V and 5 bases from J; bases unmatched to any gene: 3. The CDR3 contains 15 residues. CDR3 DNA sequence: TGTGCCAGCAGTGAAGATAGCGGGAGGAAAGATACGCAGTATTTT. Encoded protein: CASSEDSGRKDTQYF.

The chain is built from TRBV15 and TRBJ2-1, with 7 bases aligning to TRBD2. After removal of 0 bases from V and 0 bases from J, the junction contained 2 bases not matched to a gene. Germline V CDR1 and CDR2: LNHNV, YYDKDF (reference sequence). The CDR3 covers 16 residues. This CDR3 reads CATSRERGSSYNEQFF. Here the CDR3 DNA reads TGTGCCACCAGCAGAGAGCGCGGGAGCTCCTACAATGAGCAGTTCTTC.

The chain combines TRBV28 with TRBJ2-7, with D uncertain. Trimming pared 3 bases from V and 7 bases from J, leaving 10 bases between. The germline V gene encodes CDR1 MDHEN and CDR2 SYDVKM. The CDR3 consists of 12 residues. The CDR3 DNA sequence: TGTGCCAGCAGTTTTTACGCAGATGAGCAGTACTTC. This sequence encodes CASSFYADEQYF.

This clone occurred a few times. This sequence joins TRBV19 and TRBJ1-2; 10 bases map to TRBD1. Germline CDR1 LNHDA, CDR2 SQIVND (reference sequence). Germline trimming cut 10 bases from V and 3 bases from J; bases unmatched to any gene: 20. The CDR3 is made up of 18 amino acids. The CDR3 region is CATKKTSMGQGLDYGYTF. The CDR3 DNA is TGTGCCACCAAGAAGACTAGTATGGGACAGGGGTTGGACTATGGCTACACCTTC.